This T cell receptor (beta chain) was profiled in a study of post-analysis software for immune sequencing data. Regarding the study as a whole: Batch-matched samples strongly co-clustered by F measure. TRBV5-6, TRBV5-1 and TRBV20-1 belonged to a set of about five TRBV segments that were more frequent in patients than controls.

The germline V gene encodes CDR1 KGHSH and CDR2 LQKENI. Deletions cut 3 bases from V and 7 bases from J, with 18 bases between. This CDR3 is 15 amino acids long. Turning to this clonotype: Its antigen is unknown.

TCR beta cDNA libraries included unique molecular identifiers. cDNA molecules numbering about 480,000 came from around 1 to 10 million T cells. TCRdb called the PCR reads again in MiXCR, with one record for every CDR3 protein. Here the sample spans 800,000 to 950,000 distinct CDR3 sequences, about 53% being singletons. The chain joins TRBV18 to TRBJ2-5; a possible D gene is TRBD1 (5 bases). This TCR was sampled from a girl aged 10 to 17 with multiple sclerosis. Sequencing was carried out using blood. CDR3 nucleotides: TGTGCCAGCTCACCGTCCCCAGGGTACGAAGGGACCCAGTACTTC. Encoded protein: CASSPSPGYEGTQYF. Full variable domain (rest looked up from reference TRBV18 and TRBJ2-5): NAGVMQNPRHLVRRRGQEARLRCSPMKGHSHVYWYRQLPEEGLKFMVYLQKENIIDESGMPKERFSAEFPKEGPSILRIQQVVRGDSAAYFCASSPSPGYEGTQYFGPGTRLLVL.